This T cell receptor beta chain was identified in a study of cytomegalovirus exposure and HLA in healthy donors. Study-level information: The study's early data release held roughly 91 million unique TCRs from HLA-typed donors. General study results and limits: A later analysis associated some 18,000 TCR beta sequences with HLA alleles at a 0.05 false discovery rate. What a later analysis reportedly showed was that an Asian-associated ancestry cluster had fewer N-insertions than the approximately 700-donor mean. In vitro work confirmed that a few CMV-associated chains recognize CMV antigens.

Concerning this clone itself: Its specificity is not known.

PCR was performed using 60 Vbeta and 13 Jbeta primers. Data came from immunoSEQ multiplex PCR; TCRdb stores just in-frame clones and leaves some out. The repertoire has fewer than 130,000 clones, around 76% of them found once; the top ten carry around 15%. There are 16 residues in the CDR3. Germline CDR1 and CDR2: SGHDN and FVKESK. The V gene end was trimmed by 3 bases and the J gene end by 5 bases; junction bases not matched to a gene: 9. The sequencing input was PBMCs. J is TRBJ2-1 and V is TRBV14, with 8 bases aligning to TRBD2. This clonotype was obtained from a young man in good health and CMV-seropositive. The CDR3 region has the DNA TGTGCCAGCAGCCATCGGAGCGGGGGCTACAACAATGAGCAGTTCTTC. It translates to CASSHRSGGYNNEQFF.